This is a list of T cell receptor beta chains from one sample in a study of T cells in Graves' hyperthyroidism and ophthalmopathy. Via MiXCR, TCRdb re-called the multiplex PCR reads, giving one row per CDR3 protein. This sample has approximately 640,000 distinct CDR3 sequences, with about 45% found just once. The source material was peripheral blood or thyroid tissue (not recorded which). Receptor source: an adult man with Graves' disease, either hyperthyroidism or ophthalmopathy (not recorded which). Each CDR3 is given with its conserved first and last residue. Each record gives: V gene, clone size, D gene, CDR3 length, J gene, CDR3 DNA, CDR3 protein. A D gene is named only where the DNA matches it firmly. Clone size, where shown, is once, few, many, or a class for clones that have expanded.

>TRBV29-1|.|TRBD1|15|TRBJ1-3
TGCAGCGTTGAATCCGACAGGGGTCCTGGAAACACCATATATTTT
CSVESDRGPGNTIYF
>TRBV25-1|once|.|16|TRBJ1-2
TGTGCCAGCAGTGGGCTACAGGTCGGGTTGGACTATGGCTACACCTTC
CASSGLQVGLDYGYTF
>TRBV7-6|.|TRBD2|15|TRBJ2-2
TGTGCCAGCAGACGACTAGCTCAGAACACCGGGGAGCTGTTTTTT
CASRRLAQNTGELFF
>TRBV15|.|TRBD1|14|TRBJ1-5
TGTGCCACCAGCAGAACGGACAGGTATCAGCCCCAGCATTTT
CATSRTDRYQPQHF
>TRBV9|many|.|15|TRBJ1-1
TGTGCCAGCAGCGTAGGCGGGCTGCTGAACACTGAAGCTTTCTTT
CASSVGGLLNTEAFF
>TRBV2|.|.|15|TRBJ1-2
TGTGCCAGCAGTGAAGAGCTCGTCTTGAACTATGGCTACACCTTC
CASSEELVLNYGYTF
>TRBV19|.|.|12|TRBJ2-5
TGTGCTAGGGGGAACGACGGGGAGACCCAGTACTTC
CARGNDGETQYF
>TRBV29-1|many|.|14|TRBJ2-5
TGCAGCGTTGTGTTCCGGACAGTACAAGAGACCCAGTACTTC
CSVVFRTVQETQYF
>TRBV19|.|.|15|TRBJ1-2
TGTGCCAGTAGTATCTCAGGGTCCGGCTCCTATGGCTACACCTTC
CASSISGSGSYGYTF
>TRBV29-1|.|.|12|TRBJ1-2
TGCAGCTTGGAGGGATCCAACTATGGCTACACCTTC
CSLEGSNYGYTF
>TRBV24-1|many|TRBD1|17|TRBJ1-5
TGTGCCACCAGTGATGACGAAACCGGGACAGGGGACCAGCCCCAGCATTTT
CATSDDETGTGDQPQHF
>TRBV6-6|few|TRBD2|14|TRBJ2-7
TGTGCCAGCAGTTACCGGGGGACTACCTACGAGCAGTACTTC
CASSYRGTTYEQYF
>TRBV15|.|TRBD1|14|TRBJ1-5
TGTGCCACCAGCAGAGGGGACAGGGTACAGCCCCAGCATTTT
CATSRGDRVQPQHF
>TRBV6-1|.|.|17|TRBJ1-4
TGTGCCAGCAGCCCATATGGACGGGGAGGCACTAATGAAAAACTGTTTTTT
CASSPYGRGGTNEKLFF
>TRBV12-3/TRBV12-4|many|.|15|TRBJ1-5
TGTGCCAGCAGACCACTCGGAAATAGCAATCAGCCCCAGCATTTT
CASRPLGNSNQPQHF
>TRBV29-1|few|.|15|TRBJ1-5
TGCAGCGTTGCCGAGACGGGAAATAGCAATCAGCCCCAGCATTTT
CSVAETGNSNQPQHF
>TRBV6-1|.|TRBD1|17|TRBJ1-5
TGTGCCAGCAGCGGGACAGCCTTCAAGGATAGCAATCAGCCCCAGCATTTT
CASSGTAFKDSNQPQHF
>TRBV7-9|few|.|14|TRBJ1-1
TGTGCCAGCAGCCGGTCAAATGTTGACACTGAAGCTTTCTTT
CASSRSNVDTEAFF
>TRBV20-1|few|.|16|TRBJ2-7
TGCAGTGCTAGGCGAGGGCAGGGCAAAGCTTCCTACGAGCAGTACTTC
CSARRGQGKASYEQYF
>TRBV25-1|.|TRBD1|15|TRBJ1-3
TGTGCCAGCAGTGTCCGACAGGGGATGGGAAACACCATATATTTT
CASSVRQGMGNTIYF
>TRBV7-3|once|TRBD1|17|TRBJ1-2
TGTGCCAGCAGCCCAACGACCGGGACAGGGGGCCCCTATGGCTACACCTTC
CASSPTTGTGGPYGYTF
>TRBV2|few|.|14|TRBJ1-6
TGTGCCAGCTCAAGAGGGGCGCCAGGTTCACCCCTCCACTTT
CASSRGAPGSPLHF
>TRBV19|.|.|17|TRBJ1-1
TGTGCCAGTAGTATAGCTCGGAGGGGCGTACCGAACACTGAAGCTTTCTTT
CASSIARRGVPNTEAFF
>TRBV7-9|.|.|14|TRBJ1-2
TGTGCCTGGAGTACCGGACAGAGCAACTATGGCTACACCTTC
CAWSTGQSNYGYTF
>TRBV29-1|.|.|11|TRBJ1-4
TGCAGCGTTGTACAGGGTGAAAAACTGTTTTTT
CSVVQGEKLFF
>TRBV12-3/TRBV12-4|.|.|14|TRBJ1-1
TGTGCCAGCAGCCCCTCGGACGTGGCCACTGAAGCTTTCTTT
CASSPSDVATEAFF
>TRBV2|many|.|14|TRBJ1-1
TGTGCCAGCAGGGGGGCCGAGACAAGCACTGAAGCTTTCTTT
CASRGAETSTEAFF
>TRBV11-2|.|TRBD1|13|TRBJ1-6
TGTGCCTGGAATGGCAGGGGGAACTCACCCCTCCACTTT
CAWNGRGNSPLHF
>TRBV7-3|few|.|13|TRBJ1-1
TGTGCCAGCAGCCAAGACCACCTCACTGAAGCTTTCTTT
CASSQDHLTEAFF
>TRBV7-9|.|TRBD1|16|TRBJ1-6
TGTGCCAGCAGCTTGACCGGGACAGGGATCGATTCACCCCTCCACTTT
CASSLTGTGIDSPLHF
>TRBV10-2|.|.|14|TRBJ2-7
TGCGCCAGCAGTGGGGCCGGGACGCCCTACGAGCAGTACTTC
CASSGAGTPYEQYF
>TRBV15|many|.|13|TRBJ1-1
TGTGCCACCAGCAGAGATTTGATTGGCGCAGCTTTCTTT
CATSRDLIGAAFF
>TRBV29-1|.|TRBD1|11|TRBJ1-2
TGCAGCCAGGGACAGAACTATGGCTACACCTTC
CSQGQNYGYTF
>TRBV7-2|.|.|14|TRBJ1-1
TGTGCCAGCAGCTTAGAACACGGTGACACTGAAGCTTTCTTT
CASSLEHGDTEAFF
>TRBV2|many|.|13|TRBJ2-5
TGTGCCAGCAGGGACCGGGACAAAAAGACCCAGTACTTC
CASRDRDKKTQYF
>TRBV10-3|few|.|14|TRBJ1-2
TGTGCCATCAGAGCGGGGGGCTCGGGCTATGGCTACACCTTC
CAIRAGGSGYGYTF
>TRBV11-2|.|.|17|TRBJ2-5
TGTGCCAGCAGCTTAGCTTTCTCCAGGGGGGTTCTGGAGACCCAGTACTTC
CASSLAFSRGVLETQYF
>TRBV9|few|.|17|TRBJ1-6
TGTGCCAGCAGCTCCGAGAGGGCGCGGGGCTCGAATTCACCCCTCCACTTT
CASSSERARGSNSPLHF
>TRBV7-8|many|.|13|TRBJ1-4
TGTGCCAGCAGCCCCATTAGTGGGGGTGCACTGTTTTTT
CASSPISGGALFF
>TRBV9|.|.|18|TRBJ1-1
TGTGTCAGCAGCGTAGCTGGCCAGGGGATAACGGTGAACACTGAAGCTTTCTTT
CVSSVAGQGITVNTEAFF
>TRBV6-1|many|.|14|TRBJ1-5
TGTGCCAGCATATCGGCCGGGGGCAATCAGCCCCAGCATTTT
CASISAGGNQPQHF
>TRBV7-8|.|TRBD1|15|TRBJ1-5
TGTGCCAGCAGCACTAGACAGGGAGGCGATCAGCCCCAGCATTTT
CASSTRQGGDQPQHF
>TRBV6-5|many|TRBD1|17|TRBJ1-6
TGTGCCAGCAGTTACCATACCGGGACAGGGGGCGGATCACCCCTCCACTTT
CASSYHTGTGGGSPLHF
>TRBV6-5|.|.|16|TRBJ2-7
TGTGCCAGCAGTATCGTCGCTACAGGCGTGTACGACGAGCAGTACTTC
CASSIVATGVYDEQYF
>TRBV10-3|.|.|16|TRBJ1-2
TGTGCCATCAGTGATCCTAGGGCAGGAGTCACGGGTAGCTACACCTTC
CAISDPRAGVTGSYTF
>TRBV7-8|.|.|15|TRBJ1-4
TGTGCCAGCACCCAAGACCCCTTCCCCAATGAAAAACTGTTTTTT
CASTQDPFPNEKLFF
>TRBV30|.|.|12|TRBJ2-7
TGTGCCTGGAGTCTTAGCTCCTACGAGCAGTACTTC
CAWSLSSYEQYF